Reported below is one T cell receptor (beta chain). There are 16 residues in the CDR3. The germline V gene encodes CDR1 SGHNT and CDR2 YENEEA. Trimming took 0 bases from V and 5 from J, leaving 13 bases between them. Measured with immunoSEQ multiplex PCR; TCRdb has only the in-frame clones, and not every one. The repertoire holds about 330,000 clones, 87% seen once, with 9.5% to 10% in the top ten. This record comes from a study of blood T cell repertoires in COVID-19. Sample: peripheral blood. The rearrangement joins TRBV11-3 to TRBJ2-2; D is perhaps TRBD1 (5 bases). The clonotype comes from a man aged 25 to 40 with COVID-19, enrolled during active disease. CDR3 sequence reads: CASSLDFPPGTGELFF. CDR3 bases: TGTGCCAGCAGCTTAGATTTCCCCCCAGGGACCGGGGAGCTGTTTTTT.